This TCR beta chain emerged from a study of sequential checkpoint blockade in melanoma. Study-level information: TCRβ was sequenced from DNA of 90 or so pretreatment tumors.

The treatment: randomized to nivolumab then ipilimumab (arm A) or the reverse (arm B). DNA-damaging chemotherapy had not been given to any patient beforehand. Study observations and caveats: Response in arm A was associated with pretreatment TIL clonality.

Sequenced by immunoSEQ multiplex PCR; TCRdb stores in-frame clones only, minus some. This table holds several thousand clones, around 26% found once. Germline CDR1 is SGHNT and CDR2 is YENEEA. The CDR3 length is 14 residues. The V and J ends lost 5 bases and 2 bases, in that order; junction bases with no gene match: 5. A few counts support this clone. Its antigen remains unidentified. This specimen consisted of tumor tissue (inferred from file names), obtained from a patient given nivolumab and ipilimumab in sequence. This sequence was found in a human donor with melanoma. J is TRBJ2-7 and V is TRBV11-3; 8 nucleotides agree with TRBD1. The CDR3 here is CASSRTGGPYEQYF. CDR3 in DNA: TGTGCCAGCAGCCGAACAGGGGGACCCTACGAGCAGTACTTC.